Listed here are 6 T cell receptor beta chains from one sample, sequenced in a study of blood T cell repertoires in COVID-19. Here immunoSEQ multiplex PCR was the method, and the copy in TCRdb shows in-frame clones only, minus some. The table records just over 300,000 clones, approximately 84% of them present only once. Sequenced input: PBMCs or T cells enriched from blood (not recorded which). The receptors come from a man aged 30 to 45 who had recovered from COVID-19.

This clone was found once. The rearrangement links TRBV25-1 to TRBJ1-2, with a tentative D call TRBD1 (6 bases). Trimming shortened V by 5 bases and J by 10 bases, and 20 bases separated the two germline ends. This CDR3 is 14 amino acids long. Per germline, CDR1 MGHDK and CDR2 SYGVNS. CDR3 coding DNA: TGTGCCAGCAGTCCCAACACCCGACAGGAGCCCTACACCTTC. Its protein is CASSPNTRQEPYTF.

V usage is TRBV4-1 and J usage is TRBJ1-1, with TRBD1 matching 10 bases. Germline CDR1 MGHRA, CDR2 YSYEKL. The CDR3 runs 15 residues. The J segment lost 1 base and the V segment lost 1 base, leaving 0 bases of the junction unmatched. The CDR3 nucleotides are TGCGCCAGCAGCCAAGGGACAGGGGGGAACACTGAAGCTTTCTTT. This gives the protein CASSQGTGGNTEAFF.

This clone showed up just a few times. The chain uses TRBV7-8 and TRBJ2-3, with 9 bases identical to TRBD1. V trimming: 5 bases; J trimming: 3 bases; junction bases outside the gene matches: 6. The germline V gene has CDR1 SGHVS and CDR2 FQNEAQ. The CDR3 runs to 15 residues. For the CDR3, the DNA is TGTGCCAGCAGCCCATTGGGACAGGGAACAGATACGCAGTATTTT. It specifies CASSPLGQGTDTQYF.

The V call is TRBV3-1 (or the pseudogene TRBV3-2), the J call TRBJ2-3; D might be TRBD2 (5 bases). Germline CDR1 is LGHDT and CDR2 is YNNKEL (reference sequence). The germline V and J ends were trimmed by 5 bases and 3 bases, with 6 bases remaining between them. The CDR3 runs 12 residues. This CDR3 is CASSRRTDTQYF. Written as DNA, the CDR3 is TGTGCCAGCAGCAGGAGGACAGATACGCAGTATTTT.

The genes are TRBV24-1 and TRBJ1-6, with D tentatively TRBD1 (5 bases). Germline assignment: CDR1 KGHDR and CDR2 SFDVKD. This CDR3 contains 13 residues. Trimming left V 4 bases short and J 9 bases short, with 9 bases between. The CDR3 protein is CATSDIQGSPLHF. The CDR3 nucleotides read TGTGCCACCAGTGACATTCAGGGTTCACCCCTCCACTTT.

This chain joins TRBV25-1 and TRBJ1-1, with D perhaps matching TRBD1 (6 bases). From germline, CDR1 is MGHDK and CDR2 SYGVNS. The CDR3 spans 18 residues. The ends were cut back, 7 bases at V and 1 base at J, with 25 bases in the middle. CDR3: CASIIRGGPLYGNTEAFF. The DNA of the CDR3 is TGTGCCAGCATAATCAGGGGAGGGCCGTTATACGGGAACACTGAAGCTTTCTTT.